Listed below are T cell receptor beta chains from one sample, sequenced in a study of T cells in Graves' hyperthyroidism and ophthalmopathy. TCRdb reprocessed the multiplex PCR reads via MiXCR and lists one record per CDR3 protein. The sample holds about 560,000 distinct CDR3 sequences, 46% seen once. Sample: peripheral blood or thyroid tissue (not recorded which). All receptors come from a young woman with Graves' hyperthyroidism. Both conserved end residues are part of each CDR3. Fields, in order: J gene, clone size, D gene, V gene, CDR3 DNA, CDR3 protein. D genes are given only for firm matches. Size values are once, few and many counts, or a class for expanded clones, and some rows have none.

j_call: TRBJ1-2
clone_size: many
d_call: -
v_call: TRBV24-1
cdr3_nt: TGTGCCACCAGTGACTCATGGACGGATTATGGCTACACCTTC
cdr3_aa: CATSDSWTDYGYTF

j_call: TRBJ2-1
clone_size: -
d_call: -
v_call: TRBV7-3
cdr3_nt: TGTGCCAGCAGCTTATACGGCGACGAGCAGTTCTTC
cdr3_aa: CASSLYGDEQFF

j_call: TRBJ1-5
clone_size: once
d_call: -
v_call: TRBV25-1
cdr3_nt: TGTACCAGCAGAGTCGTGGACGGTTGGGGCAATCAGCCCCAGCATTTT
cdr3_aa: CTSRVVDGWGNQPQHF

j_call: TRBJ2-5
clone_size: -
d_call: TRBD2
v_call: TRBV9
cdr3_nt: TGTGCCAGCAGCGTAGCTCCGGCGGGAGCCCCGGGGGAGACCCAGTACTTC
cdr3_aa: CASSVAPAGAPGETQYF

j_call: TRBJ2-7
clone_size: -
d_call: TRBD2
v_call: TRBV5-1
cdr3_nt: TGCGCCAGCGCAGCCGGGACTAGCGGGTACGAGCAGTACTTC
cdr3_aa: CASAAGTSGYEQYF

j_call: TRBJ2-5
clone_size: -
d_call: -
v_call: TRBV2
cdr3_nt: TGTGCCAGCGGGCGAGGGCAGCAAGAGACCCAGTACTTC
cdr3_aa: CASGRGQQETQYF

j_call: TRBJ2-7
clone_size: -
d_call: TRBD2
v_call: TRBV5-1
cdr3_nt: TGCGCCAGCAGCCAAGCAGGGGGACTAGCGGGAGGAAACTACGAGCAGTACTTC
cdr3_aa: CASSQAGGLAGGNYEQYF

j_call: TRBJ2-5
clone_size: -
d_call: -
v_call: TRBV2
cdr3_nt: TGTGCCGGCCAGGGGTACCAATCGGAGACCCAGTACTTC
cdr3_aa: CAGQGYQSETQYF

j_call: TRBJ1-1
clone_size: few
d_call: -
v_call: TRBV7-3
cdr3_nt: TGTGCCAGCAGCACCAGGGTGGGGAACACTGAAGCTTTCTTT
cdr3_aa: CASSTRVGNTEAFF

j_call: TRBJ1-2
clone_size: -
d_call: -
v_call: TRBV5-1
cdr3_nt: TGCGCCAGCAGCTTGGCCGACGGAGGTTCCGGCTACACCTTC
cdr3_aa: CASSLADGGSGYTF

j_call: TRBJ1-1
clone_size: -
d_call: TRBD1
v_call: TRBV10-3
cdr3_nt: TGTGCCATCAGTCCACAGGGGAACACTGACGCTTTCTTT
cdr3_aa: CAISPQGNTDAFF

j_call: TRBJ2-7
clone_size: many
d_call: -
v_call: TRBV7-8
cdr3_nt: TGTGCCAGCAGCCGGGGGCGGAGGGCCTACGAGCAGTACTTC
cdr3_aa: CASSRGRRAYEQYF

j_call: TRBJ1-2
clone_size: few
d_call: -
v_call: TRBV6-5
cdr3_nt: TGTGCCAGCAGTTACTCGAATGGCTATGGCTACACCTTC
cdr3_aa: CASSYSNGYGYTF

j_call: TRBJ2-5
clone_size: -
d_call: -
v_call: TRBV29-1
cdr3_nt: TGCAGCGTTGATTCAGGGGATGGGGAGACCCAGTACTTC
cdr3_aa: CSVDSGDGETQYF

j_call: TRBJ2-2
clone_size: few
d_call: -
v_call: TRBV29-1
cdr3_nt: TGCAGCGTTGAGGGGGCGCCACCCACCGGGGAGCTGTTTTTT
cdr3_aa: CSVEGAPPTGELFF

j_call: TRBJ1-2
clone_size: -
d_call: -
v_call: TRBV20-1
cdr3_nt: TGCAGTGCTAGAGATTTGACTGATAATGGCTACACCTTC
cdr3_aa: CSARDLTDNGYTF

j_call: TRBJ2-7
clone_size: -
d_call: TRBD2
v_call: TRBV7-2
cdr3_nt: TGCGCCAGCAGCCAAGCCATAGCCGGGAGGGGCGAGCAGTACTTC
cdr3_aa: CASSQAIAGRGEQYF

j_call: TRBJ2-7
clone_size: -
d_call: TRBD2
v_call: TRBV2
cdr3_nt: TGTGCCAGCAAGCTAGCGGATGTCGAGCAGTACTTC
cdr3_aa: CASKLADVEQYF

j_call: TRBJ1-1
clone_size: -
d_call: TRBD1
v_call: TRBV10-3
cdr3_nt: TGTGCCGCACAGGGGTTGGGCACTGAAGCTTTCTTT
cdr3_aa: CAAQGLGTEAFF

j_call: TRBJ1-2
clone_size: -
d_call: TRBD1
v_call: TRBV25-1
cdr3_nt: TGTGCCGGGGCTTGGACAGGGGGAATCTATGGCTACACCTTC
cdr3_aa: CAGAWTGGIYGYTF

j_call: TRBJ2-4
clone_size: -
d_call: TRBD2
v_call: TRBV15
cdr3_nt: TGTGCCACCAGCACCCGGGAGGGCGCTCAGTACTTC
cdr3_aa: CATSTREGAQYF

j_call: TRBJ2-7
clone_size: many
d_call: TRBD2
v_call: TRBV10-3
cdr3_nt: TGTGCCATCGACTCAGGGACTAGCGGCTCCTACGAGCAGTACTTC
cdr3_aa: CAIDSGTSGSYEQYF

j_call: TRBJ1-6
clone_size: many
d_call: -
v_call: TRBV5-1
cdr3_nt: TGCGCCAGCAGGTTGGGGGAATACAATTCACCCCTCCACTTT
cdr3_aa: CASRLGEYNSPLHF

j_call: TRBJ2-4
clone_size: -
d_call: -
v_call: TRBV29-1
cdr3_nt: TGCAGCGTCACAGTGGGGTGGGCGGACATTCAGTACTTC
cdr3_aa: CSVTVGWADIQYF